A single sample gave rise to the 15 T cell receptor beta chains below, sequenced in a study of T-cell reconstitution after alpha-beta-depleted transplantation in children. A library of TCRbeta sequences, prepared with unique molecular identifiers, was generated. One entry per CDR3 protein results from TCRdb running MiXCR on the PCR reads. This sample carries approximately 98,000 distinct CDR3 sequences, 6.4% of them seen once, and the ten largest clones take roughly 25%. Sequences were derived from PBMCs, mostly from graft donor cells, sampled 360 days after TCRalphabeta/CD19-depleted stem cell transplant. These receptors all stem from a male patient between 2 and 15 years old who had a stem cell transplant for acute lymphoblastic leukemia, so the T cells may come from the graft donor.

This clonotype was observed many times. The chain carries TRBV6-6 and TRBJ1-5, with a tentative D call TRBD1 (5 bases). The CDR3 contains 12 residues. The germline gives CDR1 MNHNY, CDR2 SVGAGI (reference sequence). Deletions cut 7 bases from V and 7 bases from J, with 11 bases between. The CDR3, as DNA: TGTGCCAGCACCCAGGGTAGACAGCCCCAGCATTTT. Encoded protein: CASTQGRQPQHF.

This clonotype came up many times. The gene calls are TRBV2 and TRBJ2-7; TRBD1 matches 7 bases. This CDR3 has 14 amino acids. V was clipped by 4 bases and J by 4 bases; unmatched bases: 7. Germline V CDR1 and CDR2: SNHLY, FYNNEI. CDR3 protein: CASSGDSLEYEQYF. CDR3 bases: TGTGCCAGCAGTGGGGACAGTCTGGAATACGAGCAGTACTTC.

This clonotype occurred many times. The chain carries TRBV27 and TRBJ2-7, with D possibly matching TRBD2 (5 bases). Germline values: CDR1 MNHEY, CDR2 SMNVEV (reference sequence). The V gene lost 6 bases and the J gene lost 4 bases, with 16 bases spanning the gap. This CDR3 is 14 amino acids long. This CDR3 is CASSRLLTGYEQYF. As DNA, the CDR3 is TGTGCCAGCAGCCGCCTCTTGACGGGGTACGAGCAGTACTTC.

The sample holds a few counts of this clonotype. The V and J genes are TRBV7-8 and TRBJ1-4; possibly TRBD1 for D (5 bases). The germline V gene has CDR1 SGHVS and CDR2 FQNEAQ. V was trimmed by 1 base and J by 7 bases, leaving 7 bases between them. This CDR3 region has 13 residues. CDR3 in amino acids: CASSLERGEKLFF. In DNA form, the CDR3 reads TGTGCCAGCAGCTTAGAAAGGGGTGAAAAACTGTTTTTT. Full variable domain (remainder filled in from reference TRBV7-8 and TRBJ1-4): GAGVSQSPRYKVAKRGQDVALRCDPISGHVSLFWYQQALGQGPEFLTYFQNEAQLDKSGLPSDRFFAERPEGSVSTLKIQRTQQEDSAVYLCASSLERGEKLFFGSGTQLSVL.

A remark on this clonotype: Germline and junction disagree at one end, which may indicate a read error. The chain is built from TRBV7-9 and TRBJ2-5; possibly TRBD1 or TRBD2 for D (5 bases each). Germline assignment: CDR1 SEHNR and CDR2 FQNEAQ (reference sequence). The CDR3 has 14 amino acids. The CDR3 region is CASSLFGTRETQYF. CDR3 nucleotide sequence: TGTGCAAGCAGCCTATTCGGGACCCGGGAGACCCAGTACTTC.

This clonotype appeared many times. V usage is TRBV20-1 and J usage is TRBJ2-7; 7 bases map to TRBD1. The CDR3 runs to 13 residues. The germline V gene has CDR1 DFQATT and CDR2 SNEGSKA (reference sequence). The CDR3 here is CRASTGISYEQYF. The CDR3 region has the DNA TGCAGAGCGTCGACAGGGATCTCCTACGAGCAGTACTTC.

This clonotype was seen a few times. The CDR3 here is CASSLTALAGGRTDTQYF. The CDR3 bases are TGTGCCAGCAGCTTAACCGCCCTAGCGGGGGGACGCACAGATACGCAGTATTTT. The rearrangement uses TRBV7-8 and TRBJ2-3; 11 bases are shared with TRBD2. Germline V gene data show CDR1 as SGHVS and CDR2 as FQNEAQ. The length of the CDR3 is 18 residues. J was trimmed by 1 base and V by 2 bases; bases with no gene match: 8.

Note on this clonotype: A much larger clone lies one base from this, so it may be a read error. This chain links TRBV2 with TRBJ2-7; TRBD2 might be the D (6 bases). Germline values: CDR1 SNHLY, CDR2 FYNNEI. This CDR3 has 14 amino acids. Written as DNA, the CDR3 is TGTGGCAGCAGTGACTGGGGGGAGTCCTACGAGCAGTACTTC. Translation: CGSSDWGESYEQYF.

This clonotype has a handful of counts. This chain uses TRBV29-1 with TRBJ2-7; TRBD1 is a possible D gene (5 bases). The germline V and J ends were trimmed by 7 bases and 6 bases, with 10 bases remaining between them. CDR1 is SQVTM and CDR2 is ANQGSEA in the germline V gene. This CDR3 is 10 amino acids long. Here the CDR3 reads CSAWGSEQYF. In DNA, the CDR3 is TGCAGCGCCTGGGGCTCCGAGCAGTACTTC.

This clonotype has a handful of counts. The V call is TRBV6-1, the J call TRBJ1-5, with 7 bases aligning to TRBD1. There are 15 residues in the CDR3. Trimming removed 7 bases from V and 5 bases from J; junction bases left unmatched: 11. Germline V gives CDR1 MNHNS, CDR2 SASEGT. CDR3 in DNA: TGTGCCAGCAAATCCCGATCGACAGGGTATCAGCCCCAGCATTTT. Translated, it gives CASKSRSTGYQPQHF.

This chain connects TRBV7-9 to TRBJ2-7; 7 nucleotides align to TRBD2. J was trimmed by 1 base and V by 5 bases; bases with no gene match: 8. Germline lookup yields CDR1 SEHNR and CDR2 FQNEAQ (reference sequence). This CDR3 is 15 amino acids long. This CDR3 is CASSPGGTISYEQYF. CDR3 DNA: TGTGCCAGCAGCCCGGGGGGTACGATTTCCTACGAGCAGTACTTC.

CDR3 sequence: CSAPDRYYGYTF. As DNA, the CDR3 is TGCAGTGCTCCCGACAGATACTATGGCTACACCTTC. V usage is TRBV20-1 and J usage is TRBJ1-2; weak D call: TRBD1 (5 bases). V lost 5 bases and J lost 3, with 10 bases in between. This CDR3 contains 12 residues. Germline V gene lookup returns CDR1 DFQATT and CDR2 SNEGSKA (reference sequence).

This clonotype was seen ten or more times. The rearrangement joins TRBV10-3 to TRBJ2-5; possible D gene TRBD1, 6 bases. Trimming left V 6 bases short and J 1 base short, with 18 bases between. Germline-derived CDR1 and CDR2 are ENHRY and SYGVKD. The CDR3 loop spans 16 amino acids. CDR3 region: CAISGSLDRSQETQYF. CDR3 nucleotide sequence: TGTGCCATCAGCGGCTCGCTCGACAGGAGCCAAGAGACCCAGTACTTC.

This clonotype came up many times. The CDR3 coding sequence is TGTGCCAGCAGCCAGGACAGCTCGAACACCGGGGAGCTGTTTTTT. It yields the protein CASSQDSSNTGELFF. This chain joins TRBV6-1 and TRBJ2-2, with D possibly being TRBD1 (6 bases). This CDR3 region has 15 residues. Germline CDR1 and CDR2: MNHNS and SASEGT. V dropped 6 bases and J dropped 0 bases, with 11 bases sitting between them.

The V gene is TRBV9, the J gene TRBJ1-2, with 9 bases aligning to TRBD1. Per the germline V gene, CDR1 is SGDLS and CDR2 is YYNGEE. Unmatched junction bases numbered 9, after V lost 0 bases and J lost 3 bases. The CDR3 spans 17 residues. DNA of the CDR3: TGTGCCAGCAGCGTAGCGGGGGAGACAGGGGGTGACTATGGCTACACCTTC. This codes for CASSVAGETGGDYGYTF.